The rows below give T cell receptor beta chains drawn from one sample of a study of T cell responses to AZD1222 COVID-19 vaccine. The repertoire was sequenced with immunoSEQ multiplex PCR; TCRdb's copy has only in-frame clones and lacks some. The data show some 110,000 clones, 88% seen once. The input for sequencing was peripheral blood, taken 28 days after the second AZD1222 dose. These receptors were taken from an adult who received the AZD1222 COVID-19 vaccine. Both conserved end residues are part of each CDR3. A D gene is named only where the DNA matches it firmly. Rows give clone size only sometimes, using once, few, many, or a class for an expanded clone.

.,TRBJ1-6,TRBV11-2,.,CASSIETGNSPLHF,TGTGCCAGCAGCATAGAGACGGGAAATTCACCCCTCCACTTT
TRBD1,TRBJ2-7,TRBV7-9,.,CASSTGQGNYEQYF,TGTGCCAGCAGCACCGGACAGGGCAACTACGAGCAGTACTTC
TRBD1,TRBJ1-5,TRBV2,.,CASSGQGSNQPQHF,TGTGCCAGCAGTGGACAGGGGAGCAATCAGCCCCAGCATTTT
.,TRBJ1-1,TRBV9,.,CASSVGGHWNTEAFF,TGTGCCAGCAGCGTAGGAGGACACTGGAACACTGAAGCTTTCTTT
TRBD2,TRBJ2-1,TRBV5-1,once,CASIPKWLAGGRSYNEQFF,TGCGCCAGCATCCCTAAGTGGCTAGCGGGAGGTCGCTCCTACAATGAGCAGTTCTTC
.,TRBJ2-3,TRBV11-2,.,CASSLYQGTDTQYF,TGTGCCAGCAGCTTATACCAAGGTACAGATACGCAGTATTTT
.,TRBJ1-1,TRBV15,.,CATSRDETPRGAFF,TGTGCCACCAGCAGAGATGAGACACCAAGGGGCGCTTTCTTT
.,TRBJ2-1,TRBV12-3/TRBV12-4,.,CASSLYNEQFF,TGTGCCAGCAGTTTATACAATGAGCAGTTCTTC
.,TRBJ1-1,TRBV12-5,.,CASGLSGGGTEAFF,TGTGCTAGTGGTTTGTCCGGGGGCGGCACTGAAGCTTTCTTT
.,TRBJ2-1,TRBV27,.,CASSRVYNEQFF,TGTGCCAGCAGTCGGGTGTACAATGAGCAGTTCTTC
TRBD1,TRBJ1-1,TRBV4-2,once,CASSRPQGASENTEAFF,TGTGCCAGCAGCCGTCCACAGGGGGCAAGTGAGAACACTGAAGCTTTCTTT
.,TRBJ1-6,TRBV7-9,.,CASSLGQFNSPLHF,TGTGCCAGCAGCTTAGGCCAGTTTAATTCACCCCTCCACTTT
.,TRBJ1-2,TRBV7-9,.,CASSTSWDTPNYGYTF,TGTGCCAGCAGTACAAGCTGGGACACCCCTAACTATGGCTACACCTTC
.,TRBJ2-1,TRBV6-5,.,CASRSGIKQFF,TGTGCCAGCAGATCCGGGATTAAGCAGTTCTTC
.,TRBJ1-2,TRBV5-1,few,CASSLDMPYGYTF,TGCGCCAGCAGCTTGGATATGCCCTATGGCTACACCTTC
.,TRBJ2-1,TRBV7-2,.,CASSPTPGPREFF,TGTGCCAGCAGCCCCACACCGGGACCCCGGGAGTTCTTC
.,TRBJ1-2,TRBV19,.,CASSSRQDYGYTF,TGTGCCAGTAGTAGCCGACAGGACTATGGCTACACCTTC
.,TRBJ1-3,TRBV9,.,CASSVALSGNTIYF,TGTGCCAGCAGCGTAGCGCTCTCTGGAAACACCATATATTTT
.,TRBJ1-5,TRBV12-3/TRBV12-4,.,CASSFSGNQPQHF,TGTGCCAGCAGTTTCTCGGGCAATCAGCCCCAGCATTTT
TRBD1,TRBJ1-2,TRBV9,.,CASSARTGVYGYTF,TGTGCCAGCAGCGCTAGGACAGGGGTCTATGGCTACACCTTC